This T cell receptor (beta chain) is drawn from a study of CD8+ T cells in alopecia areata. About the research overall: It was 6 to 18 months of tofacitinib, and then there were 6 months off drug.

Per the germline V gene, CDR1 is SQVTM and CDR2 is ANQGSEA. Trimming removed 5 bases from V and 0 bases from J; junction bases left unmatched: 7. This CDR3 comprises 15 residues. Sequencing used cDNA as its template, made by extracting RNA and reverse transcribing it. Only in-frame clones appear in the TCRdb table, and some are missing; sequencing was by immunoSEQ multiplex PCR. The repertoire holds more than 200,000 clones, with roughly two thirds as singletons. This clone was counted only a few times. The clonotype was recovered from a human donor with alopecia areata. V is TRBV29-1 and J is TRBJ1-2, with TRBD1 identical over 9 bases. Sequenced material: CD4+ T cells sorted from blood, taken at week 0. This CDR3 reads CSVQLQGASNYGYTF. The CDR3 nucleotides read TGCAGCGTTCAATTACAGGGGGCATCTAACTATGGCTACACCTTC.